This T cell receptor beta chain appears in the sequencing data of a study of radiation and T cells in renal cell carcinoma. The data were produced by immunoSEQ multiplex PCR, yet TCRdb's version contains in-frame clones alone and is incomplete. This table has some 4,000 clones, roughly 80% appearing once. Indicated treatment: treatment-naive control, cytoreductive nephrectomy. CDR1 and CDR2 from the germline V gene are MDHEN and SYDVKM. The CDR3 length is 11 residues. Trimming removed 7 bases at V and 5 bases at J, with 8 bases between. The TCR comes from a man aged 50-59 years with renal cell carcinoma. The genes are TRBV28 and TRBJ1-2, with D possibly being TRBD1 (5 bases). This material consisted of tumor tissue, taken from a patient whose treatment was nephrectomy without radiotherapy. The CDR3 is CASNPGYGYTF. DNA for the CDR3: TGTGCCAGCAACCCAGGGTATGGCTACACCTTC.